This is a list of T cell receptor beta chains from one sample in a study of blood T cell repertoires in COVID-19. Clones were read by immunoSEQ multiplex PCR, and TCRdb kept only the in-frame ones, dropping some. The repertoire holds 150,000 or so clones, with about 76% as singletons. Source material: peripheral blood. Source of these receptors: a woman aged 70-85 years with COVID-19, enrolled during active disease. Each CDR3 is given with its conserved first and last residue. The D gene is left open where the match is weak. Not every row has a clone size; where given, it reads once, few, many or a size class.

TGTGCCAGCAGCCTAGCCGGGAATAATGAAAAACTGTTTTTT,CASSLAGNNEKLFF,-,TRBV5-4,TRBJ1-4,-
TGTGCCGGCAGGGGCTACACTGAAGCTTTCTTT,CAGRGYTEAFF,-,TRBV6-5,TRBJ1-1,-
TGCGCCAGCAGCCCCGACGGGGGTTTCCCCTACACTGAAGCTTTCTTT,CASSPDGGFPYTEAFF,-,TRBV5-1,TRBJ1-1,-
TGTGCCAGCAGCCGCCAGGGGGTCACTGAAGCTTTCTTT,CASSRQGVTEAFF,-,TRBV11-3,TRBJ1-1,TRBD1
TGTGCCAACCCGGTGCGGGGGGTCCCCGGGGAGCTGTTTTTT,CANPVRGVPGELFF,-,TRBV5-4,TRBJ2-2,TRBD2
TGTGCCAGCAGTTACGGCAGGGGGAGCACTGAAGCTTTCTTT,CASSYGRGSTEAFF,-,TRBV6-2/TRBV6-3,TRBJ1-1,TRBD1
TGTGCCAGCAGCCAAGCTAGCGGGGGTGGGGAGCAGTACTTC,CASSQASGGGEQYF,once,TRBV7-8,TRBJ2-7,TRBD2
TGTGCCAGCAGCATACAGACAAAAGGGAACACCGGGGAGCTGTTTTTT,CASSIQTKGNTGELFF,few,TRBV5-4,TRBJ2-2,-
TGCGCCAGCAGGCGGGACAGGGGGCCGAACACTGAAGCTTTCTTT,CASRRDRGPNTEAFF,-,TRBV5-1,TRBJ1-1,TRBD1
TGCGCCAGCAGTCAAAGAAGGAGGTACCAAGAGACCCAGTACTTC,CASSQRRRYQETQYF,-,TRBV23-1,TRBJ2-5,-
TGTGCCAGCAGCTCCCCTGGGGGGAACTATGGCTACACCTTC,CASSSPGGNYGYTF,few,TRBV5-8,TRBJ1-2,-
TGTGCCAGCAGCTTGCCCGGTTCGGGGAACACTGAAGCTTTCTTT,CASSLPGSGNTEAFF,-,TRBV7-9,TRBJ1-1,-
TGTGCCAGCAGCCAAGGGAGTAGGTCCTATTCACCCCTCCACTTT,CASSQGSRSYSPLHF,-,TRBV3-1/TRBV3-2,TRBJ1-6,-
TGTGCCAGCAGCCGAGGGACAGCTGGGGCCAACGTCCTGACTTTC,CASSRGTAGANVLTF,-,TRBV3-1/TRBV3-2,TRBJ2-6,TRBD1
TGTGCCAGCAGCCAGGGGACATATCGCACAGATACGCAGTATTTT,CASSQGTYRTDTQYF,-,TRBV7-8,TRBJ2-3,-
TGTGCCAGCGTGGGGCCAGGGGGTCCTAACTATGGCTACACCTTC,CASVGPGGPNYGYTF,-,TRBV28,TRBJ1-2,TRBD1
TGTGCCAGCAGCCGGGGGGGGAGACAAACAGGCGGCTACACCTTC,CASSRGGRQTGGYTF,once,TRBV6-5,TRBJ1-2,-
TGTGCCAGCAGCTTACAGGGGGCGACCACTGAAGCTTTCTTT,CASSLQGATTEAFF,-,TRBV7-2,TRBJ1-1,TRBD1
TGTGCCAGCGAAAAAGCCCCTACTATGAACACTGAAGCTTTCTTT,CASEKAPTMNTEAFF,-,TRBV18,TRBJ1-1,-
TGTGCCAGCTCACCCAGACAGGGCACTGAAGCTTTCTTT,CASSPRQGTEAFF,-,TRBV18,TRBJ1-1,TRBD1
TGTGCCAGCAGCGCTGACAGGGCCTACAATGAGCAGTTCTTC,CASSADRAYNEQFF,-,TRBV6-5,TRBJ2-1,TRBD1
TGTGCCAGCAGTCTATCGACAGGGTTATATTCACCCCTCCACTTT,CASSLSTGLYSPLHF,-,TRBV27,TRBJ1-6,TRBD1
TGTGCCAGCAGTACCGTCGAGGAGGCTGAAGCTTTCTTT,CASSTVEEAEAFF,-,TRBV6-5,TRBJ1-1,-
TGTGCCAGTATGTTTGTAGCGGGGGGCACAGATACGCAGTATTTT,CASMFVAGGTDTQYF,few,TRBV19,TRBJ2-3,TRBD2
TGTGCCACCAGCAGAGATCAAGGACTCTATGACAATGAGCAGTTCTTC,CATSRDQGLYDNEQFF,once,TRBV15,TRBJ2-1,-
TGTGCCAGCAGCCGGACAGGGACCCAGCATTTT,CASSRTGTQHF,-,TRBV12-3/TRBV12-4,TRBJ1-5,TRBD1